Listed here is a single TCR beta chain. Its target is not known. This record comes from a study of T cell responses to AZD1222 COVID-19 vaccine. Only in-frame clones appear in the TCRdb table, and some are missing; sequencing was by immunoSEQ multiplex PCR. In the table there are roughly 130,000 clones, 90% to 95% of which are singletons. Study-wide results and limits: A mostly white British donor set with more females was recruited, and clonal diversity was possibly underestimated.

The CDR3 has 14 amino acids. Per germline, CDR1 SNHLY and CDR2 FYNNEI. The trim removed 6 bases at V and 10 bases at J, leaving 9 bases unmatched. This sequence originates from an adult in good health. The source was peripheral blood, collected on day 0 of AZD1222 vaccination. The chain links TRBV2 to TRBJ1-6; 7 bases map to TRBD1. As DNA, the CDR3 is TGTGCCAGCAGCGGGGGACAGAGAAGATCACCCCTCCACTTT. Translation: CASSGGQRRSPLHF.